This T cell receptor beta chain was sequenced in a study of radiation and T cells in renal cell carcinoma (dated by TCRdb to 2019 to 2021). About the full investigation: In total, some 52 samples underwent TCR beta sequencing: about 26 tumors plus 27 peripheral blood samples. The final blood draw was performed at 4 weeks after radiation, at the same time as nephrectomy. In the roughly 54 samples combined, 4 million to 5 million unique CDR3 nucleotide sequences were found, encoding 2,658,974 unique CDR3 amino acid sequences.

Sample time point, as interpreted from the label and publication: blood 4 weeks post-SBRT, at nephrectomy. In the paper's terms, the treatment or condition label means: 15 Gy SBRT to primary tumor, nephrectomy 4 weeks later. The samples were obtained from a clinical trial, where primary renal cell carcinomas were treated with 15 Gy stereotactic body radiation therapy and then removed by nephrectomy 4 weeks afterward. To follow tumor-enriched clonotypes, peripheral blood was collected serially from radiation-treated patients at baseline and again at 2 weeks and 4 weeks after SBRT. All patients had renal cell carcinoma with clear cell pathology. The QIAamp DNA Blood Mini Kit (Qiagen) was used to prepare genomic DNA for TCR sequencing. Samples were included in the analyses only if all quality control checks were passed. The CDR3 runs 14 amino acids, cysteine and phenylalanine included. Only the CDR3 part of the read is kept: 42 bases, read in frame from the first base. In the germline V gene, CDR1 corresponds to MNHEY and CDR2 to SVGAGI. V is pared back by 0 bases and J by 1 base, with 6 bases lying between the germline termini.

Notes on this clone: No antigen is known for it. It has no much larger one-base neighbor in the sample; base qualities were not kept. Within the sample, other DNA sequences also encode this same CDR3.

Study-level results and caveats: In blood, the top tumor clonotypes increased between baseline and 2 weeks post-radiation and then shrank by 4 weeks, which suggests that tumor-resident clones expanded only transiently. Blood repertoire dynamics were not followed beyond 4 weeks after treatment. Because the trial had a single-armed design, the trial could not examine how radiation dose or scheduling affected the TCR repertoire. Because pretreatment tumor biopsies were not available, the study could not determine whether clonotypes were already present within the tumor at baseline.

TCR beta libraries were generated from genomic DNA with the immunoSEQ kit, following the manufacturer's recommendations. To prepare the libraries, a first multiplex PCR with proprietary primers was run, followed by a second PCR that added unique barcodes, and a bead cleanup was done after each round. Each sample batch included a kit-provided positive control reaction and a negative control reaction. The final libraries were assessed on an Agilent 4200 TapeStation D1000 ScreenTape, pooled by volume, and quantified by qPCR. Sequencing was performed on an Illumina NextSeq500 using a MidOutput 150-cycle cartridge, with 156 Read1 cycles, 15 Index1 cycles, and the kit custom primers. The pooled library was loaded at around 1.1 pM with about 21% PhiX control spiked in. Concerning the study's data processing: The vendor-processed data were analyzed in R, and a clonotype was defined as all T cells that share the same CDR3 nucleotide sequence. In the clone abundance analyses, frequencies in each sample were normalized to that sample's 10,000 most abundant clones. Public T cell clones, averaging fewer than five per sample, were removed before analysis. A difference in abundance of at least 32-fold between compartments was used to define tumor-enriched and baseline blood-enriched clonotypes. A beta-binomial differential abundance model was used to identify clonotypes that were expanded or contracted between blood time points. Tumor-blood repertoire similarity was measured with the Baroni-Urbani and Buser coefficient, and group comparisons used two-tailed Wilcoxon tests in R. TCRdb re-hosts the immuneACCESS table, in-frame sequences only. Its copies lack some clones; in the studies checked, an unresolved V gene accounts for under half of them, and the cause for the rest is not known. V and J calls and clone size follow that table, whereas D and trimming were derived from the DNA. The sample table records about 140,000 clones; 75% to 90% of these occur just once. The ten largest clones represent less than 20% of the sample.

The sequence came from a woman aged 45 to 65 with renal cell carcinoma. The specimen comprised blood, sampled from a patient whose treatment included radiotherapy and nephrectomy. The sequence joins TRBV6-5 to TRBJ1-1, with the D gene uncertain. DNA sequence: TGTGCCAGCAGTTACTCGGGTAGGAACACTGAAGCTTTCTTT. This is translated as CASSYSGRNTEAFF.